This T cell receptor beta chain is from a study of T-cell memory formation after mild COVID-19. Study background: TCR clusters were mostly confined to one donor each. Points from the study as a whole: Some responding clones appeared in pre-infection memory, suggesting cross-reactive memory joined.

Trimming cost V 6 bases and J 6 bases, with 11 bases left between them. Germline CDR1 SGHVS, CDR2 FNYEAQ. The CDR3 loop spans 12 amino acids. Each CDR3 protein gets one entry after TCRdb re-called the 5' RACE reads with MiXCR. This sample has 300,000 to 350,000 distinct CDR3 sequences, with approximately 14% found just once. Points on this clonotype: Its antigen is still unknown.

The receptor was derived from a man between 18 and 35 years old who had mild COVID-19 (a few samples of this study predate the infection). Cell type and time point are not known. Sample: PBMCs or a T cell subset sorted from them (not recorded which). The chain couples TRBV7-6 to TRBJ2-5, with D possibly TRBD2 on 6 matching bases. The CDR3 region has the DNA TGTGCCAGCAGTCCGGGGGAACAGACCCAGTACTTC. It codes for CASSPGEQTQYF.